The rows below give T cell receptor beta chains drawn from one sample of a study of shared clonotypes between healthy human individuals. Sequencing was performed with immunoSEQ multiplex PCR; in TCRdb, only in-frame clones are kept and a portion is missing. Of around 500,000 clones listed, around 73% are singletons. Sequencing was done on a sample of PBMCs. Source of these receptors: a woman aged 40 to 49 in good health. Some clones in this sample may be carry-over from other donors' samples. Both conserved end residues are part of each CDR3. Fields, in order: clone size, D gene, J gene, V gene, CDR3 DNA, CDR3 protein. A D gene is named only where the DNA matches it firmly. Rows may omit the clone size; those that give it use once, few, many or a size class.

>-|-|TRBJ1-2|TRBV25-1
TGTGCCAGCAGTCGAGGCGAACACTATGGCTACACCTTC
CASSRGEHYGYTF
>-|-|TRBJ1-1|TRBV28
TGTGCCAGCAGTACTTACACTGAAGCTTTCTTT
CASSTYTEAFF
>-|TRBD1|TRBJ1-2|TRBV6-1
TGTGCCAGCAGCGACCTGGGACAGAAGTTCTATGGCTACACCTTC
CASSDLGQKFYGYTF
>-|TRBD2|TRBJ2-1|TRBV7-7
TGTGCTAGCAGCAATAGCGGGGACAATGAGCAGTTCTTC
CASSNSGDNEQFF
>-|TRBD1|TRBJ2-7|TRBV7-3
TGTGCCAGCAGCTCCTGGGACAGGGGAAACTACGAGCAGTACTTC
CASSSWDRGNYEQYF
>many|TRBD1|TRBJ1-1|TRBV30
TGTGCCTGGAGGGACCGGGACAGGAACACTGAAGCTTTCTTT
CAWRDRDRNTEAFF
>few|-|TRBJ2-6|TRBV10-3
TGTGCCATCAGGGGCAGCTCTGGGGCCAACGTCCTGACTTTC
CAIRGSSGANVLTF
>-|TRBD2|TRBJ2-5|TRBV30
TGTGCCTGGACCCCCTTGGGACTAGCGGGAGAAGAGACCCAGTACTTC
CAWTPLGLAGEETQYF
>-|TRBD2|TRBJ2-1|TRBV18
TGTGCCAGCTCACCACCTACGGGGGGGAATGAGCAGTTCTTC
CASSPPTGGNEQFF
>-|-|TRBJ1-5|TRBV15
TGTGCCACCAGCAGAGGCAGATACCAGAATCAGCCCCAGCATTTT
CATSRGRYQNQPQHF
>-|-|TRBJ2-3|TRBV4-2
TGTGCCAGCAGCCAAGTCGGGACTCTACGCTCTCATACGCAGTATTTT
CASSQVGTLRSHTQYF
>-|-|TRBJ2-1|TRBV6-5
TGTGCCACCCAGGGTCCCTACAATGAGCAGTTCTTC
CATQGPYNEQFF
>-|-|TRBJ2-5|TRBV14
TGTGCCAGCAGCCAAGGGACCCGCGGATCGGAGACCCAGTACTTC
CASSQGTRGSETQYF
>once|-|TRBJ1-3|TRBV5-4
TGTGCCACCCATTCATCCCAAGGAAACACCATATATTTT
CATHSSQGNTIYF
>-|TRBD1|TRBJ1-1|TRBV7-2
TGTGCCAGCAGGCCCTTTTCAGGGGGCACTGAAGCTTTCTTT
CASRPFSGGTEAFF
>many|TRBD1|TRBJ1-2|TRBV29-1
TGCAGCGTCCCTGCAACAGGGGACATCTACTATGGCTACACCTTC
CSVPATGDIYYGYTF
>-|-|TRBJ1-1|TRBV27
TGTGCCAGCAGTTTAGCGGGTGGGAACACTGAAGCTTTCTTT
CASSLAGGNTEAFF
>-|TRBD1|TRBJ1-2|TRBV5-6
TGTGCCAGCAGGCGCACCGGGACAGGGGGCTTCTATGGCTACACCTTC
CASRRTGTGGFYGYTF
>-|TRBD1|TRBJ1-5|TRBV4-1
TGCGCCAGCAGCCACTACCCCGGACAGGGGGCGATCAGCAATCAGCCCCAGCATTTT
CASSHYPGQGAISNQPQHF
>-|TRBD1|TRBJ1-1|TRBV6-6
TGTGCCAGCAGTCCATCCGGGACAGGGACCTCTGAAGCTTTCTTT
CASSPSGTGTSEAFF
>-|-|TRBJ2-3|TRBV30
TGTGCCTGGAGTCAAGCGGGTCTAGGGGATACGCAGTATTTT
CAWSQAGLGDTQYF
>-|TRBD2|TRBJ2-5|TRBV4-2
TGTGCCAGCAGCCGGAGCGGGGGGGAGGGGGAGACCCAGTACTTC
CASSRSGGEGETQYF
>-|-|TRBJ2-3|TRBV30
TGTGCCTGGAGCCCCTTGCCCGCCAGGGGCGCAGATACGCAGTATTTT
CAWSPLPARGADTQYF
>-|-|TRBJ2-7|TRBV28
TGTGCCAGCAGTCCAAGGGGCGGGGCGCGCTACGAGCAGTACTTC
CASSPRGGARYEQYF
>-|-|TRBJ1-2|TRBV10-3
TGTGCCATCAGGCACAGGGACTTGGACTATGGCTACACCTTC
CAIRHRDLDYGYTF
>-|TRBD2|TRBJ2-1|TRBV18
TGTGCCAGCTCCCGCGCCGGGGCTAGCGGGGTCAATGAGCAGTTCTTC
CASSRAGASGVNEQFF
>few|TRBD1|TRBJ2-3|TRBV10-3
TGTGCCATCAGTGCTTCAGGGGGCGGCGATACGCAGTATTTT
CAISASGGGDTQYF
>-|TRBD2|TRBJ2-1|TRBV9
TGTGCCAGCAGCTTCCCGGGTAGCGGGAGTCCCTACAATGAGCAGTTCTTC
CASSFPGSGSPYNEQFF
>-|-|TRBJ1-2|TRBV18
TGTGCCAGCTCAGGCCAGGGGACCCGGGATGGCTACACCTTC
CASSGQGTRDGYTF
>-|-|TRBJ1-1|TRBV6-5
TGTGCCAGCAGTTACCAGACCGACACTGAAGCTTTCTTT
CASSYQTDTEAFF
>once|-|TRBJ2-1|TRBV7-6
TGTGCCAGCAGCTTAACGCTAGCGAGACCAATAGGGAATGAGCAGTTCTTC
CASSLTLARPIGNEQFF
>-|-|TRBJ1-5|TRBV27
TGTGCCAGCAGTTTATCGAATAGCAATCAGCCCCAGCATTTT
CASSLSNSNQPQHF
>-|-|TRBJ2-1|TRBV6-1
TGTGCCAGCAGTGAAACAGCGACTAGTTACAATGAGCAGTTCTTC
CASSETATSYNEQFF
>-|TRBD2|TRBJ2-3|TRBV7-7
TGTGCCAGCAGCTTGACTAGCGGACACACAGATACGCAGTATTTT
CASSLTSGHTDTQYF
>-|TRBD1|TRBJ1-2|TRBV10-3
TGTGCCATCAGCGGACAGGGGGCCACCTATGGCTACACCTTC
CAISGQGATYGYTF
>-|-|TRBJ1-3|TRBV7-8
TGTGCCAGCAGCGTCCAGGGGATAAGAAACACCATATATTTT
CASSVQGIRNTIYF
>-|TRBD2|TRBJ2-1|TRBV10-3
TGTGCCATCCGTGGGCATGAGCGGGAGGGCCCTCGGGAGCAGTTCTTC
CAIRGHEREGPREQFF
>-|-|TRBJ1-5|TRBV5-1
TGCGCCAGCAGCTTGGTCGAGGGAGCTCAGCCCCAGCATTTT
CASSLVEGAQPQHF
>-|TRBD2|TRBJ2-1|TRBV7-7
TGTGCTAGCAGCTTAGCGGGCCGGCACAATGAGCAGTTCTTC
CASSLAGRHNEQFF
>-|-|TRBJ2-1|TRBV2
TGTGCCAGCAGTGGCGACCTCAATGAGCAGTTCTTC
CASSGDLNEQFF
>-|-|TRBJ2-5|TRBV5-1
TGCGCCAGCAGCCTAACAGGATTGATCCAGTACTTC
CASSLTGLIQYF
>-|-|TRBJ2-7|TRBV7-2
TGTGCCAGCAGCTTAGTGGTCGCTAGCTCCTACGAGCAGTACTTC
CASSLVVASSYEQYF
>few|TRBD2|TRBJ2-3|TRBV7-2
TGTGCCAGCAGCTTCCAGCGGGGCAATACAGATACGCAGTATTTT
CASSFQRGNTDTQYF
>-|-|TRBJ2-7|TRBV9
TGTGCCAGCAGCGTAGTCTACAAGGTCTACGAGCAGTACTTC
CASSVVYKVYEQYF
>-|TRBD1|TRBJ1-1|TRBV5-1
TGCGCCAGCAGCTTAGGGACAGGGGATGGGTTAAAGAACACTGAAGCTTTCTTT
CASSLGTGDGLKNTEAFF
>-|TRBD2|TRBJ2-7|TRBV18
TGTGCCAGCTCACCGGAGACTAGCGGGGCTGTCTCCTACGAGCAGTACTTC
CASSPETSGAVSYEQYF
>-|-|TRBJ2-3|TRBV7-8
TGTGCCAGCAGCCCTAGATGGGACTTAGATACGCAGTATTTT
CASSPRWDLDTQYF
>-|-|TRBJ2-4|TRBV2
TGTGCCAGCAGCGACACTTATGGGGACATTCAGTACTTC
CASSDTYGDIQYF
>-|-|TRBJ2-7|TRBV7-8
TGTGCCAGCAGCTTAGCGCTGGGAAGATCCTACGAGCAGTACTTC
CASSLALGRSYEQYF
>-|TRBD2|TRBJ2-3|TRBV23-1
TGCGCCAGCAGTCAATCGCGGGGGAACGAAACGGTAAGGGATACGCAGTATTTT
CASSQSRGNETVRDTQYF
>-|-|TRBJ2-1|TRBV7-2
TGTGCCAGCAGCCGAGGGCCCTTCGTGAACAATGAGCAGTTCTTC
CASSRGPFVNNEQFF
>-|-|TRBJ1-3|TRBV6-6
TGTGCCAGCAGGCAGGGGTACCCTGGAAACACCATATATTTT
CASRQGYPGNTIYF
>many|-|TRBJ2-3|TRBV29-1
TGCAGCGTTAACGACGTTTATAGCACAGATACGCAGTATTTT
CSVNDVYSTDTQYF
>-|TRBD1|TRBJ1-4|TRBV5-1
TGCGCCAGCAGCCCACCAGGACAGGGCGCCACGTCGGGGGAAAAACTGTTTTTT
CASSPPGQGATSGEKLFF
>-|-|TRBJ1-5|TRBV6-1
TGTGCCAGCAGTGACGGGGGTGGGGAACAGCCCCAGCATTTT
CASSDGGGEQPQHF
>-|-|TRBJ2-7|TRBV5-8
TGTGCCAGCAGCCCCCGGAGGAGCGAGCAGTACTTC
CASSPRRSEQYF
>-|-|TRBJ1-5|TRBV28
TGTGCCAGCAGGGTGGGCGGGACAAATCAGCCCCAGCATTTT
CASRVGGTNQPQHF
>-|-|TRBJ1-4|TRBV4-1
TGCGCCAGCAGCCCCGCAGGCGGTGCAACTAATGAAAAACTGTTTTTT
CASSPAGGATNEKLFF
>-|TRBD1|TRBJ2-1|TRBV27
TGTGCCAGCAGTCCAACCACAGGGGCATCCGGGTACAATGAGCAGTTCTTC
CASSPTTGASGYNEQFF